These T cell receptor beta chains were read from a single sample in a study of CD8 T cells in ankylosing spondylitis. One entry per CDR3 protein, called by TCRdb with MiXCR from the 5' RACE reads. The sample consists of some 63,000 distinct CDR3 sequences, 6.2% of them appearing once. The material sequenced was synovial fluid, either unsorted or a sorted T cell fraction (not recorded which). The receptor source for this set is a male donor with ankylosing spondylitis. CDR3s include the opening cysteine and the closing phenylalanine or tryptophan. Each record gives: clone size, J gene, D gene, V gene, CDR3 length, CDR3 protein, CDR3 DNA. The D gene is left open where the match is weak. Where a row states a size, it is once, few, many or the class of an expanded clone; other rows omit it.

few,TRBJ2-1,-,TRBV20-1,12,CSAGSSYNEQFF,TGCAGTGCTGGCAGCTCCTACAATGAGCAGTTCTTC
-,TRBJ2-5,-,TRBV5-6,15,CASSLGLSMLETQYF,TGTGCCAGCAGCCTAGGACTCTCGATGTTGGAGACCCAGTACTTC
-,TRBJ1-1,TRBD1,TRBV12-3/TRBV12-4,15,CASADHRGLNTEAFF,TGTGCCAGCGCAGATCACAGGGGGTTGAACACTGAAGCTTTCTTT
many,TRBJ2-6,-,TRBV6-1,15,CASSTTSSGANVLTF,TGTGCCAGCAGCACAACGAGCTCTGGGGCCAACGTCCTGACTTTC
many,TRBJ2-5,-,TRBV5-1,14,CASSLEGPQETQYF,TGCGCCAGCAGCTTGGAGGGACCTCAAGAGACCCAGTACTTC
few,TRBJ2-5,TRBD2,TRBV7-6,20,CASSSTLTTSRPTSQETQYF,TGTGCCAGCAGCTCAACTTTAACGACTAGCAGACCTACGTCACAAGAGACCCAGTACTTC
few,TRBJ2-1,TRBD2,TRBV7-2,15,CASSPGRAGYNEQFF,TGTGCCAGCAGCCCAGGGAGGGCGGGGTACAATGAGCAGTTCTTC
few,TRBJ2-7,-,TRBV19,13,CASRGGVPYEQYF,TGTGCCAGCAGGGGGGGAGTACCCTACGAGCAGTACTTC
-,TRBJ2-1,TRBD2,TRBV5-1,19,CASSLGGTSGISSYNEQFF,TGCGCCAGCAGCTTGGGTGGGACTAGCGGGATAAGTTCCTACAATGAGCAGTTCTTC
many,TRBJ2-1,-,TRBV6-5,17,CASSYSGLSGAYNEQFF,TGTGCCAGCAGTTACTCAGGGCTGTCCGGGGCCTACAATGAGCAGTTCTTC
many,TRBJ1-1,-,TRBV11-2,15,CASSPPGTQNTEAFF,TGTGCCAGCAGCCCCCCCGGGACACAAAACACTGAAGCTTTCTTT
few,TRBJ2-3,-,TRBV30,11,CAWTYQDTQYF,TGTGCCTGGACGTATCAAGATACGCAGTATTTT
-,TRBJ2-2,-,TRBV5-1,13,CASSRRNTGELFF,TGCGCCAGCAGCCGCAGGAACACCGGGGAGCTGTTTTTT
many,TRBJ2-7,-,TRBV4-1,14,CASSKGQRSYEQYF,TGCGCCAGCAGCAAAGGACAGAGATCCTACGAGCAGTACTTC
many,TRBJ2-7,-,TRBV7-6,12,CASSLSGYEQYF,TGTGCCAGCAGCCTGAGCGGCTACGAGCAGTACTTC
few,TRBJ1-5,-,TRBV7-2,17,CASSPRASPEGNQPQHF,TGTGCCAGCAGCCCCCGGGCTAGTCCGGAGGGCAATCAGCCCCAGCATTTT
many,TRBJ2-1,-,TRBV20-1,15,CSASGQRSSYNEQFF,TGCAGTGCTAGTGGACAGCGAAGCTCCTACAATGAGCAGTTCTTC
-,TRBJ2-7,TRBD1,TRBV28,14,CASSFGDSSYEQYF,TGTGCCAGCAGTTTCGGGGACAGCTCCTACGAGCAGTACTTC
few,TRBJ2-1,TRBD2,TRBV7-3,15,CASSSVAGGLNEQFF,TGTGCCAGCAGCTCCGTGGCGGGAGGACTCAATGAGCAGTTCTTC
many,TRBJ2-7,-,TRBV25-1,13,CASSEQGSDEQYF,TGTGCCAGCAGTGAACAGGGCTCCGACGAGCAGTACTTC
many,TRBJ2-1,-,TRBV7-9,14,CASSVMGASGEQFF,TGTGCCAGCAGCGTCATGGGGGCTAGCGGCGAGCAGTTCTTC
many,TRBJ2-3,-,TRBV10-3,13,CASQSYSTDTQYF,TGTGCCAGTCAGAGCTATAGCACAGATACGCAGTATTTT
-,TRBJ2-7,-,TRBV5-3,14,CARSRRRDDYEQYF,TGTGCCAGAAGCCGCCGGCGGGATGACTACGAGCAGTACTTC
many,TRBJ2-7,TRBD2,TRBV6-5,15,CASSYSRGREYEQYF,TGTGCCAGCAGTTACTCGCGGGGGAGGGAGTACGAGCAGTACTTC
many,TRBJ2-1,-,TRBV9,14,CASNRGSSYNEQFF,TGTGCCAGCAACCGGGGGAGCTCCTACAATGAGCAGTTCTTC
-,TRBJ1-1,-,TRBV1,17,CTSSQGTDRTMNTEAFF,TGCACCAGCAGCCAAGGTACGGACAGAACCATGAACACTGAAGCTTTCTTT
-,TRBJ2-7,-,TRBV5-5,16,CASSFLVSQGGYEQYF,TGTGCCAGCAGTTTTCTCGTCTCACAGGGCGGCTACGAGCAGTACTTC
few,TRBJ2-3,-,TRBV5-8,16,CASSFSVDGTWDTQYF,TGTGCCAGCAGCTTTTCTGTGGACGGGACTTGGGATACGCAGTATTTT
many,TRBJ1-5,-,TRBV7-2,14,CASSLFAGDQPQHF,TGTGCCAGCAGCTTATTCGCAGGGGATCAGCCCCAGCATTTT
many,TRBJ2-3,-,TRBV7-9,11,CASSSTDTQYF,TGTGCCAGCAGCTCTACCGATACGCAGTATTTT
-,TRBJ2-5,-,TRBV9,14,CASSLNEQSSTQYF,TGTGCCAGCAGCCTAAACGAACAGTCTAGCACCCAGTACTTC
many,TRBJ2-7,TRBD2,TRBV3-1,13,CASSRTSGDEQYF,TGTGCCAGCAGCAGGACTAGCGGAGACGAGCAGTACTTC
-,TRBJ2-3,-,TRBV9,16,CASTLNHGGSTDTQYF,TGTGCCAGCACCCTAAACCACGGGGGTAGCACAGATACGCAGTATTTT
many,TRBJ2-5,-,TRBV29-1,12,CSVGTSQETQYF,TGCAGCGTTGGGACATCCCAAGAGACCCAGTACTTC
-,TRBJ2-1,TRBD2,TRBV9,16,CASSVGSGRDYNEQFF,TGTGCCAGCAGCGTAGGGAGCGGGAGGGACTACAATGAGCAGTTCTTC
many,TRBJ2-1,-,TRBV27,13,CASSRPGRDEQFF,TGTGCCAGCAGTCGCCCGGGACGGGATGAGCAGTTCTTC
many,TRBJ2-1,TRBD2,TRBV5-1,16,CASSLDGTSGNNEQFF,TGCGCCAGCAGCTTGGATGGGACTAGCGGGAACAATGAGCAGTTCTTC
few,TRBJ2-4,TRBD2,TRBV6-2/TRBV6-3,20,CASSYSRLAGGPKAKNIQYF,TGTGCCAGCAGTTACTCAAGACTAGCGGGAGGGCCTAAAGCCAAAAACATTCAGTACTTC
many,TRBJ1-5,TRBD1,TRBV20-1,17,CSALDLGQGAYNQPQHF,TGCAGTGCCCTAGATTTGGGACAGGGTGCTTACAATCAGCCCCAGCATTTT
few,TRBJ2-5,-,TRBV5-1,16,CASSRGDRRSQETQYF,TGCGCCAGCAGCAGAGGAGACAGGCGATCCCAAGAGACCCAGTACTTC
few,TRBJ2-5,-,TRBV15,18,CATSRDYAGERPSETQYF,TGTGCCACCAGCAGAGATTATGCAGGGGAAAGACCAAGCGAGACCCAGTACTTC
many,TRBJ2-1,-,TRBV11-3,15,CASSLGRGSYNEQFF,TGTGCCAGCAGCTTAGGGAGGGGCTCCTACAATGAGCAGTTCTTC
-,TRBJ1-2,-,TRBV19,12,CASSTGRYGYTF,TGTGCCAGTAGTACGGGTCGGTATGGCTACACCTTC
many,TRBJ1-2,TRBD1,TRBV2,15,CASSGFRDREYGYTF,TGTGCCAGCAGTGGTTTCCGGGACAGAGAGTACGGCTACACCTTC
many,TRBJ1-1,TRBD1,TRBV7-3,15,CASSSVTGGPTEAFF,TGTGCCAGCAGCTCCGTGACAGGGGGCCCCACTGAAGCTTTCTTT
medium-sized,TRBJ2-3,TRBD1,TRBV29-1,14,CSVLRDRGADTQYF,TGCAGCGTTCTCCGGGACAGGGGCGCAGATACGCAGTATTTT
few,TRBJ2-7,-,TRBV6-1,14,CASSEGTVLIEQYF,TGTGCCAGCAGTGAGGGAACCGTTCTGATTGAGCAGTACTTC
few,TRBJ2-7,TRBD1,TRBV12-3/TRBV12-4,15,CASSLVNHRGYEQYF,TGTGCCAGCAGTTTAGTCAACCACAGGGGTTACGAGCAGTACTTC
few,TRBJ2-1,-,TRBV19,13,CASSRQEYNEQFF,TGTGCCAGCTCCCGACAGGAATACAATGAGCAGTTCTTC
-,TRBJ1-1,-,TRBV18,14,CASSPLGGDTEAFF,TGTGCCAGCTCACCCTTGGGAGGGGACACTGAAGCTTTCTTT
few,TRBJ2-3,-,TRBV5-8,16,CASSSGAGASTDTQYF,TGTGCCAGCAGCAGCGGGGCGGGGGCGAGCACAGATACGCAGTATTTT
-,TRBJ2-5,-,TRBV6-5,18,CARSYPGAGALTQETQYF,TGTGCCAGAAGTTACCCCGGGGCGGGGGCGCTAACCCAGGAGACCCAGTACTTC
few,TRBJ1-1,-,TRBV5-1,15,CASSVGGWLNTEAFF,TGCGCCAGCAGCGTGGGCGGTTGGTTGAACACTGAAGCTTTCTTT